This T cell receptor (beta chain) derives from a study of blood T cell repertoires in COVID-19. At the level of the study: Collection of acute and convalescent COVID-19 samples took place in the United States, Italy and Spain. Sources were T cells, B-cell-depleted T cells, or PBMCs; the material itself was cDNA or gDNA.

V gave up 2 bases and J gave up 7 bases, with 12 bases separating them. This CDR3 spans 15 amino acids. Germline V CDR1 and CDR2: MNHEY, SMNVEV (reference sequence). This clone appeared once. As handled by the study authors: Amplification of reference gene primers was used by the study to estimate nucleated cell counts. TCRdb's table, derived via immunoSEQ multiplex PCR, lists solely in-frame clones and lacks some. The V and J calls and clone size were taken over from that table, and D and trimming were inferred from the DNA. The sample carries 35,000 to 50,000 clones, roughly 80% recorded once. Source material: peripheral blood. This receptor was identified in a man in his sixties in a cohort sampled during active COVID-19. This chain links TRBV27 with TRBJ1-6; D is uncertain. CDR3 nucleotide sequence: TGTGCCAGCAGTTTACTGGGCTATATGAATTCACCCCTCCACTTT. Residues: CASSLLGYMNSPLHF.